This T cell receptor (beta chain) is drawn from a study of blood T cell repertoires in COVID-19. Study-level information: Donors in the United States, Italy and Spain gave samples during acute or convalescent COVID-19. Sample material is recorded as cDNA or gDNA derived from T cells, B-cell-depleted T cells, or PBMCs.

The assay was immunoSEQ multiplex PCR, and TCRdb's table has in-frame clones only and misses some. Of about 100,000 clones in the sample, 80% were seen once. This clone was seen once. The ends were cut back, 5 bases at V and 1 base at J, with 11 bases in the middle. Germline V CDR1 and CDR2: SGHTA, FQGNSA. The CDR3 loop spans 14 amino acids. The sequence was obtained from a man in his sixties or seventies with acute or convalescent COVID-19. Sequencing input: peripheral blood. The rearrangement joins TRBV7-2 to TRBJ1-1; weak D call: TRBD1 (5 bases). The CDR3 DNA is TGTGCCAGCAGCCAGACAGACCAGAACACTGAAGCTTTCTTT. This translates into CASSQTDQNTEAFF.